This is a list of T cell receptor beta chains from one sample in a study of cytomegalovirus exposure and HLA in healthy donors. Assay: immunoSEQ multiplex PCR; the TCRdb copy retains only in-frame clones and omits some. The table includes about 180,000 clones, 70% to 80% detected once. Sequences were obtained from PBMCs. The receptor set was obtained from a woman aged 35 to 49 in good health and CMV-seronegative. CDR3s include the opening cysteine and the closing phenylalanine or tryptophan. A D gene is named only where the DNA matches it firmly. The listing skips clone size in some rows; elsewhere it reads once, few, many or a size class.

d_gene: TRBD2
j_gene: TRBJ2-1
v_gene: TRBV27
abundance: .
CDR3nt: TGTGCCAGCAGTGTCCGGACTAGCGGAACCTACAATGAGCAGTTCTTC
CDR3aa: CASSVRTSGTYNEQFF

d_gene: .
j_gene: TRBJ2-3
v_gene: TRBV7-2
abundance: .
CDR3nt: TGTGCCAGCAGCTTGGGGACTGGCACAGATACGCAGTATTTT
CDR3aa: CASSLGTGTDTQYF

d_gene: TRBD2
j_gene: TRBJ2-5
v_gene: TRBV5-1
abundance: once
CDR3nt: TGCGCCAGCAGCTCGTCGGCGGGAGCGCAAGAGACCCAGTACTTC
CDR3aa: CASSSSAGAQETQYF

d_gene: TRBD2
j_gene: TRBJ2-7
v_gene: TRBV7-2
abundance: once
CDR3nt: TGTGCCAGCAGCTTTTGGACTAGCGGCACCTACGAGCAGTACTTC
CDR3aa: CASSFWTSGTYEQYF

d_gene: .
j_gene: TRBJ1-2
v_gene: TRBV28
abundance: .
CDR3nt: TGTGCCAGCAGTTTATCTACCGAAAGCGGGCGAGGCTATGGCTACACCTTC
CDR3aa: CASSLSTESGRGYGYTF

d_gene: TRBD2
j_gene: TRBJ2-5
v_gene: TRBV5-8
abundance: .
CDR3nt: TGTGCCAGCAGCTTGGCCACTAGCGGGAGGATCGAGACCCAGTACTTC
CDR3aa: CASSLATSGRIETQYF

d_gene: TRBD1
j_gene: TRBJ1-2
v_gene: TRBV5-1
abundance: .
CDR3nt: TGCGCCAGCAGCGCGGGGGGGCAGGGGGCCTATGGCTACACCTTC
CDR3aa: CASSAGGQGAYGYTF

d_gene: .
j_gene: TRBJ1-3
v_gene: TRBV6-5
abundance: .
CDR3nt: TGTGTTGTCTGCTCTGGAAACACCATATATTTT
CDR3aa: CVVCSGNTIYF

d_gene: .
j_gene: TRBJ2-1
v_gene: TRBV20-1
abundance: .
CDR3nt: TGCAGTGCTAGTCAATCGTCCGGGCAGTTCTTC
CDR3aa: CSASQSSGQFF

d_gene: .
j_gene: TRBJ1-1
v_gene: TRBV5-4
abundance: .
CDR3nt: TGTGCCAGCAGCCCCCCCCCTGCAGGGGCGAACACTGAAGCTTTCTTT
CDR3aa: CASSPPPAGANTEAFF

d_gene: TRBD1
j_gene: TRBJ1-2
v_gene: TRBV10-3
abundance: .
CDR3nt: TGTGCCATCAGTGGGGACAGGGGGGACTATGGCTACACCTTC
CDR3aa: CAISGDRGDYGYTF

d_gene: TRBD2
j_gene: TRBJ2-7
v_gene: TRBV9
abundance: .
CDR3nt: TGTGCCAGCAGCGTAGCTGGGCGGGGGGAGCAGTACTTC
CDR3aa: CASSVAGRGEQYF

d_gene: .
j_gene: TRBJ1-2
v_gene: TRBV5-1
abundance: .
CDR3nt: TGCGCCAGCAGCTCAACAGGGTCGCGACCGCATGGCTACACCTTC
CDR3aa: CASSSTGSRPHGYTF

d_gene: .
j_gene: TRBJ2-7
v_gene: TRBV5-4
abundance: .
CDR3nt: TGTGCCAGCAGCCGTGCCGGGTCGACGTCCTACGAGCAGTACTTC
CDR3aa: CASSRAGSTSYEQYF

d_gene: .
j_gene: TRBJ1-1
v_gene: TRBV10-3
abundance: .
CDR3nt: TGTGCCATCAGTGAGTCGGGCGGGGGGGCTATTGAAGCTTTCTTT
CDR3aa: CAISESGGGAIEAFF

d_gene: TRBD1
j_gene: TRBJ1-1
v_gene: TRBV5-1
abundance: .
CDR3nt: TGCGCCAGCAGCGTCGACAGGGGGCTTAAAGGCACTGAAGCTTTCTTT
CDR3aa: CASSVDRGLKGTEAFF

d_gene: .
j_gene: TRBJ1-1
v_gene: TRBV4-2
abundance: once
CDR3nt: TGTGCCAGCAGCCAAGATGTCACAGGGGAAGCTTTCTTT
CDR3aa: CASSQDVTGEAFF

d_gene: TRBD1
j_gene: TRBJ2-5
v_gene: TRBV7-9
abundance: once
CDR3nt: TGTGCCAGCAGCTTAGCCCGACAGGGAAGGCAAGAGACCCAGTACTTC
CDR3aa: CASSLARQGRQETQYF

d_gene: TRBD1
j_gene: TRBJ1-5
v_gene: TRBV5-6
abundance: .
CDR3nt: TGTGCCAGCAGCTTCGGTACAGGGGAACGGCCCCAGCATTTT
CDR3aa: CASSFGTGERPQHF

d_gene: TRBD1
j_gene: TRBJ1-1
v_gene: TRBV6-1
abundance: .
CDR3nt: TGTGCCACCTTGATACAGGGGAGCACTGAAGCTTTCTTT
CDR3aa: CATLIQGSTEAFF

d_gene: .
j_gene: TRBJ2-5
v_gene: TRBV5-1
abundance: .
CDR3nt: TGCGCCAGCTCCCCCGTACAGGGCGACCAAGAGACCCAGTACTTC
CDR3aa: CASSPVQGDQETQYF

d_gene: TRBD1
j_gene: TRBJ1-1
v_gene: TRBV19
abundance: .
CDR3nt: TGTGCCAGTAGTGAAACAGGGGGGATTGAAGCTTTCTTT
CDR3aa: CASSETGGIEAFF

d_gene: .
j_gene: TRBJ2-7
v_gene: TRBV6-6
abundance: .
CDR3nt: TGTGCCAGCAGTTACCCCCAGGTCTCCTACGAGCAGTACTTC
CDR3aa: CASSYPQVSYEQYF

d_gene: TRBD1
j_gene: TRBJ2-3
v_gene: TRBV5-4
abundance: .
CDR3nt: TGTGCCAGCAGCCTACCGACAGGGACCGACACAGATACGCAGTATTTT
CDR3aa: CASSLPTGTDTDTQYF

d_gene: TRBD1
j_gene: TRBJ2-2
v_gene: TRBV11-2
abundance: .
CDR3nt: TGTGCCAGCAGCTTAGGACAGGGTCCCGCCGGGGAGCTGTTTTTT
CDR3aa: CASSLGQGPAGELFF

d_gene: .
j_gene: TRBJ2-5
v_gene: TRBV7-6
abundance: .
CDR3nt: TGTGCCAGCAGCCTCTGGAACAGGCCCAGTGAGACCCAGTACTTC
CDR3aa: CASSLWNRPSETQYF

d_gene: TRBD2
j_gene: TRBJ2-2
v_gene: TRBV7-2
abundance: .
CDR3nt: TGTGCCAGCAGCTCCTCGGGACTAGCGGGCGTACTGGGGGCCGGGGAGCTGTTTTTT
CDR3aa: CASSSSGLAGVLGAGELFF

d_gene: TRBD1
j_gene: TRBJ1-5
v_gene: TRBV29-1
abundance: .
CDR3nt: TGCAGCGTGGTGGACAGGACGGCCCAGCATTTT
CDR3aa: CSVVDRTAQHF

d_gene: TRBD2
j_gene: TRBJ2-5
v_gene: TRBV2
abundance: .
CDR3nt: TGTGCCAGCCCTACACGGACTAGCGGGACAGAAGAGACCCAGTACTTC
CDR3aa: CASPTRTSGTEETQYF

d_gene: TRBD1
j_gene: TRBJ2-1
v_gene: TRBV27
abundance: once
CDR3nt: TGTGCCGGTCAGGACAGGGGGCGGAATGAGCAGTTCTTC
CDR3aa: CAGQDRGRNEQFF

d_gene: .
j_gene: TRBJ2-5
v_gene: TRBV7-9
abundance: .
CDR3nt: TGTGCCAGCAGCTCGATCGGGGAAGACCAAGAGACCCAGTACTTC
CDR3aa: CASSSIGEDQETQYF

d_gene: .
j_gene: TRBJ1-1
v_gene: TRBV6-5
abundance: .
CDR3nt: TGTGCCAGCAGTCCGGCGGCCGGAGAAGCTTTCTTT
CDR3aa: CASSPAAGEAFF

d_gene: TRBD1
j_gene: TRBJ2-7
v_gene: TRBV10-1
abundance: .
CDR3nt: TGCGCCAGCAGCAGACAGGGTAGCGAGCAGTACTTC
CDR3aa: CASSRQGSEQYF

d_gene: TRBD2
j_gene: TRBJ2-1
v_gene: TRBV5-6
abundance: .
CDR3nt: TGTGCCAGCAGCTTGGCAAGCGGGAGGTGGAACAATGAGCAGTTCTTC
CDR3aa: CASSLASGRWNNEQFF

d_gene: TRBD2
j_gene: TRBJ2-3
v_gene: TRBV12-5
abundance: .
CDR3nt: TGTGCTAGTGCCCCCGGGAGTAGCGGGAGGACAGATACGCAGTATTTT
CDR3aa: CASAPGSSGRTDTQYF

d_gene: TRBD1
j_gene: TRBJ2-2
v_gene: TRBV10-3
abundance: .
CDR3nt: TGTGCCAGCATCCGGGACAGGGGGACCGGGGAGCTGTTTTTT
CDR3aa: CASIRDRGTGELFF

d_gene: .
j_gene: TRBJ1-6
v_gene: TRBV6-4
abundance: .
CDR3nt: TGTGCCAGCAGTGACGGCGGGGTCTCACCCCTCCACTTT
CDR3aa: CASSDGGVSPLHF

d_gene: .
j_gene: TRBJ1-2
v_gene: TRBV7-9
abundance: once
CDR3nt: TGTGCCAGCAGCCTCCCTAATTCCGACAGACACGAAGCTAACTATGGCTACACCTTC
CDR3aa: CASSLPNSDRHEANYGYTF

d_gene: .
j_gene: TRBJ2-2
v_gene: TRBV6-4
abundance: .
CDR3nt: TGTGCCAGCAGTGACCGGACTGGTATTTTTCGCACCGGGGAGCTGTTTTTT
CDR3aa: CASSDRTGIFRTGELFF

d_gene: .
j_gene: TRBJ2-6
v_gene: TRBV5-1
abundance: .
CDR3nt: TGCGCCAGCAGCTCGACTCCCACAGGATTTTTTGGGGCCAACGTCCTGACTTTC
CDR3aa: CASSSTPTGFFGANVLTF

d_gene: TRBD2
j_gene: TRBJ2-7
v_gene: TRBV28
abundance: .
CDR3nt: TGTGCCAGCACCGGGGGGAACAAAATCTACGAGCAGTACTTC
CDR3aa: CASTGGNKIYEQYF